This T cell receptor (beta chain) was obtained from a study of T cell responses to AZD1222 COVID-19 vaccine. Overall study context: Second-dose recipients at about 4 or about 12 weeks were treated as one pooled group. Overall study results and limits: Epitopes outside B.1.351 and B.1.1.7 mutated regions reportedly drew nearly half of spike TCRs.

Produced via immunoSEQ multiplex PCR; TCRdb's table is partial and in-frame only. The sample lists over 120,000 clones, 70% to 90% occurring once. This clone was recorded once. The antigen is unknown. CDR1 and CDR2 from the germline V gene are MNHEY and SMNVEV (reference sequence). The CDR3 loop spans 15 amino acids. The germline V and J ends were trimmed by 6 bases and 4 bases, with 17 bases remaining between them. The chain has TRBV27 and TRBJ2-3; perhaps TRBD1 as D (6 bases). The sample was peripheral blood, taken on day 0 of AZD1222 vaccination. The TCR comes from an adult in good health. The CDR3 sequence is CASSTHYQGSDTQYF. CDR3 nucleotide sequence: TGTGCCAGCAGCACTCATTACCAGGGGTCAGATACGCAGTATTTT.